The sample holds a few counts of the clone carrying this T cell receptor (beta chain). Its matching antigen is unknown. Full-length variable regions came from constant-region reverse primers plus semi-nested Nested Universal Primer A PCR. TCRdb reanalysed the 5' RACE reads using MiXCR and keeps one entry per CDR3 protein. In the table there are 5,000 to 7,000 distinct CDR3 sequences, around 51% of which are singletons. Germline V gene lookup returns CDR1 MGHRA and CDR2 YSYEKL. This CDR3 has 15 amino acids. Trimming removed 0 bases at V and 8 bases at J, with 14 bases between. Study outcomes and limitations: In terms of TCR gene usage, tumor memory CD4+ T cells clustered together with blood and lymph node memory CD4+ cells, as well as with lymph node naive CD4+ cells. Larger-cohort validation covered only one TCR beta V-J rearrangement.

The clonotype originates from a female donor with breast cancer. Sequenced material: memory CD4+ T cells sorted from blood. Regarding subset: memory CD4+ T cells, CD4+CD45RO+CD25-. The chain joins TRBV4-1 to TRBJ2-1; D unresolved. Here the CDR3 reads CASSQDKKGNDEQFF. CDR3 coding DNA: TGCGCCAGCAGCCAAGATAAAAAGGGAAATGATGAGCAGTTCTTC.